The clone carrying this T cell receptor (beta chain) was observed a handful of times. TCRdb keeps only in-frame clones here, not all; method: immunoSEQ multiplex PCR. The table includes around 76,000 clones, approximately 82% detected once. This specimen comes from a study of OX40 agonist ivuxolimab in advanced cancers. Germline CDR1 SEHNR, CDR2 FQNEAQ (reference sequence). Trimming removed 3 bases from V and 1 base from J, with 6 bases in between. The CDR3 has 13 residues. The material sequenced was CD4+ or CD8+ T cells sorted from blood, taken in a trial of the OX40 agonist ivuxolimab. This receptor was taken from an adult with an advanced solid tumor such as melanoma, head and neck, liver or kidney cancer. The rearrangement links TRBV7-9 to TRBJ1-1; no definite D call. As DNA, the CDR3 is TGTGCCAGCAGCTTTTCCGGGAACACTGAAGCTTTCTTT. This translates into CASSFSGNTEAFF. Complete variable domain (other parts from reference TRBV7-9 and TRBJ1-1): DTGVSQNPRHKITKRGQNVTFRCDPISEHNRLYWYRQTLGQGPEFLTYFQNEAQLEKSRLLSDRFSAERPKGSFSTLEIQRTEQGDSAMYLCASSFSGNTEAFFGQGTRLTVV.